The source of this TCR beta chain is a study of monozygotic twins with inflammatory bowel disease. cDNA was made in eight separate reactions per sample. Reprocessing the 5' RACE reads, TCRdb reports a single entry for every CDR3 protein and omits DNA. The ten most abundant clones cover 7.7% of a sample with about 210,000 distinct CDR3 sequences. The CDR3 is 15 amino acids. Germline V gene lookup returns CDR1 SGHNT and CDR2 YENEEA. The receptor's source is a human donor with ulcerative colitis or Crohn's disease, or a healthy co-twin of an affected twin (not recorded which). The chain couples TRBV11-3 to TRBJ2-1; the TRBD2 assignment by TCRdb is unverifiable without DNA. The sample comprised blood. This CDR3 is CASSLESGGFNEQFF.